Reported below is one TCR beta chain. Between the trimmed V and J ends, which lost 7 bases and 4 bases, there was a span of 8 bases. The germline V gene encodes CDR1 SNHLY and CDR2 FYNNEI. The CDR3 spans 12 residues. The data derive from a study of blood T cell repertoires in COVID-19. Background on the study: Material from acute and convalescent COVID-19 was sourced from the United States, Italy and Spain.

Original handling: For nucleated cells, counts were estimated from reference gene primer amplification. The method was immunoSEQ multiplex PCR; TCRdb's version includes in-frame clones alone and lacks a portion of them. That table supplies the V and J calls and clone size; D and trimming were determined from the DNA. The table shows 200,000 to 250,000 clones, with about 86% occurring only once. The TCR was taken from a man in his 60s with acute or convalescent COVID-19. The chain combines TRBV2 with TRBJ1-5; D is perhaps TRBD1 (5 bases). Sequencing input: peripheral blood. In DNA form, the CDR3 reads TGTGCCAGCAAGGACATAAATCAGCCCCAGCATTTT. Amino acid sequence: CASKDINQPQHF. Variable domain in full (rest from reference TRBV2 and TRBJ1-5): EPEVTQTPSHQVTQMGQEVILRCVPISNHLYFYWYRQILGQKVEFLVSFYNNEISEKSEIFDDQFSVERPDGSNFTLKIRSTKLEDSAMYFCASKDINQPQHFGDGTRLSIL.